These T cell receptor beta chains were read from a single sample in a study of cytomegalovirus exposure and HLA in healthy donors. Some clones are missing from TCRdb's copy, which holds only in-frame ones; the method was immunoSEQ multiplex PCR. The table shows approximately 110,000 clones, with 70% to 85% occurring only once. Sequencing was performed on PBMCs. These receptors were collected from a human donor in good health. The CDR3 runs from the conserved cysteine through the conserved F or W. A D gene is named only where the DNA matches it firmly. Clone size is stated in some rows and not others, as once, few, many or a class when expanded.

clone size: once
J gene: TRBJ2-7
D gene: TRBD1
V gene: TRBV2
CDR3 protein: CASSEMGGTGDYEQYF
CDR3 DNA: TGTGCCAGCAGTGAGATGGGTGGGACAGGAGACTACGAGCAGTACTTC

clone size: NA
J gene: TRBJ1-2
D gene: NA
V gene: TRBV6-1
CDR3 protein: CASTPTGFYGYTF
CDR3 DNA: TGTGCCAGTACACCAACAGGTTTCTATGGCTACACCTTC

clone size: NA
J gene: TRBJ2-2
D gene: NA
V gene: TRBV5-1
CDR3 protein: CASSREGQLNTGELFF
CDR3 DNA: TGCGCCAGCAGCCGGGAGGGACAGCTCAACACCGGGGAGCTGTTTTTT

clone size: NA
J gene: TRBJ2-3
D gene: TRBD1
V gene: TRBV30
CDR3 protein: CAWSSGQGDSDTQYF
CDR3 DNA: TGTGCCTGGAGTTCGGGACAGGGAGATTCGGATACGCAGTATTTT

clone size: NA
J gene: TRBJ2-1
D gene: TRBD2
V gene: TRBV7-6
CDR3 protein: CASSPGLAGVQFF
CDR3 DNA: TGTGCCAGCAGCCCGGGACTAGCGGGAGTACAGTTCTTC

clone size: NA
J gene: TRBJ2-1
D gene: NA
V gene: TRBV20-1
CDR3 protein: CSASSEDEQFF
CDR3 DNA: TGCAGTGCTAGCTCGGAGGATGAGCAGTTCTTC

clone size: NA
J gene: TRBJ2-1
D gene: TRBD2
V gene: TRBV18
CDR3 protein: CASSPTTSAYNEQFF
CDR3 DNA: TGTGCCAGCTCACCAACGACTAGCGCCTACAATGAGCAGTTCTTC

clone size: NA
J gene: TRBJ1-1
D gene: NA
V gene: TRBV2
CDR3 protein: CASSEEGDTEAFF
CDR3 DNA: TGTGCCAGCAGTGAGGAAGGAGACACTGAAGCTTTCTTT

clone size: NA
J gene: TRBJ2-1
D gene: NA
V gene: TRBV7-8
CDR3 protein: CASSLLLAASYNEQFF
CDR3 DNA: TGTGCCAGCAGCCTACTCTTAGCGGCTTCCTACAATGAGCAGTTCTTC

clone size: NA
J gene: TRBJ2-7
D gene: TRBD1
V gene: TRBV2
CDR3 protein: CASSRGQYEQYF
CDR3 DNA: TGTGCCAGCAGCAGGGGGCAGTACGAGCAGTACTTC

clone size: NA
J gene: TRBJ2-3
D gene: NA
V gene: TRBV21-1
CDR3 protein: CASEKGCTGLAGRTTDTQYF
CDR3 DNA: TGTGCCAGCGAAAAAGGGTGCACAGGACTAGCGGGAAGGACCACAGATACGCAGTATTTT

clone size: few
J gene: TRBJ2-3
D gene: TRBD1
V gene: TRBV6-4
CDR3 protein: CASSDSGTGGDTQYF
CDR3 DNA: TGTGCCAGCAGTGACTCCGGGACAGGGGGAGATACGCAGTATTTT

clone size: NA
J gene: TRBJ2-5
D gene: NA
V gene: TRBV25-1
CDR3 protein: CASSEPAGNQETQYF
CDR3 DNA: TGTGCCAGCAGTGAGCCAGCGGGCAACCAAGAGACCCAGTACTTC

clone size: NA
J gene: TRBJ2-1
D gene: NA
V gene: TRBV14
CDR3 protein: CASSPLNNEQFF
CDR3 DNA: TGTGCCAGCAGCCCCCTAAACAATGAGCAGTTCTTC

clone size: NA
J gene: TRBJ2-5
D gene: TRBD2
V gene: TRBV7-9
CDR3 protein: CASSRGGEQYF
CDR3 DNA: TGTGCCAGCAGCCGGGGAGGGGAGCAGTACTTC

clone size: NA
J gene: TRBJ1-5
D gene: NA
V gene: TRBV2
CDR3 protein: CASISGQSSNQPQHF
CDR3 DNA: TGTGCCAGCATTTCCGGACAGTCTAGCAATCAGCCCCAGCATTTT

clone size: NA
J gene: TRBJ2-1
D gene: TRBD2
V gene: TRBV10-1
CDR3 protein: CASSDGGSRNEQFF
CDR3 DNA: TGCGCCAGCAGTGACGGCGGGAGTAGGAATGAGCAGTTCTTC

clone size: NA
J gene: TRBJ2-7
D gene: TRBD1
V gene: TRBV11-3
CDR3 protein: CATRDRATYEQYF
CDR3 DNA: TGTGCCACCAGAGACAGGGCCACCTACGAGCAGTACTTC

clone size: NA
J gene: TRBJ2-7
D gene: NA
V gene: TRBV30
CDR3 protein: CAWSAQQGPSYEQYF
CDR3 DNA: TGTGCCTGGAGTGCCCAGCAGGGGCCATCCTACGAGCAGTACTTC

clone size: NA
J gene: TRBJ1-4
D gene: TRBD1
V gene: TRBV5-4
CDR3 protein: CASSQGQATNEKLFF
CDR3 DNA: TGTGCCAGCAGCCAAGGACAGGCGACTAATGAAAAACTGTTTTTT

clone size: NA
J gene: TRBJ1-2
D gene: NA
V gene: TRBV19
CDR3 protein: CASSMRGGYGYTF
CDR3 DNA: TGTGCCAGTAGTATGCGGGGAGGCTATGGCTACACCTTC

clone size: NA
J gene: TRBJ1-2
D gene: NA
V gene: TRBV5-1
CDR3 protein: CASSSGVDGYTF
CDR3 DNA: TGCGCCAGCAGCTCTGGAGTGGATGGCTACACCTTC

clone size: few
J gene: TRBJ2-1
D gene: TRBD2
V gene: TRBV4-2
CDR3 protein: CASSQAGLAGGPYNEQFF
CDR3 DNA: TGTGCCAGCAGCCAAGCGGGTCTAGCGGGAGGGCCCTACAATGAGCAGTTCTTC

clone size: NA
J gene: TRBJ2-5
D gene: NA
V gene: TRBV18
CDR3 protein: CASSTDIQETQYF
CDR3 DNA: TGTGCCAGCTCAACGGACATCCAAGAGACCCAGTACTTC

clone size: NA
J gene: TRBJ1-5
D gene: NA
V gene: TRBV5-5
CDR3 protein: CASSPYGGNQPQHF
CDR3 DNA: TGTGCCAGCAGCCCGTACGGGGGCAATCAGCCCCAGCATTTT

clone size: NA
J gene: TRBJ2-3
D gene: TRBD2
V gene: TRBV7-9
CDR3 protein: CASSPGREGHLYTDTQYF
CDR3 DNA: TGTGCCAGCAGCCCGGGGCGGGAGGGCCATCTTTACACAGATACGCAGTATTTT

clone size: few
J gene: TRBJ2-7
D gene: TRBD2
V gene: TRBV27
CDR3 protein: CASSLTSGSHYEQYF
CDR3 DNA: TGTGCCAGCAGTTTAACTAGCGGGAGCCACTACGAGCAGTACTTC

clone size: few
J gene: TRBJ1-1
D gene: TRBD1
V gene: TRBV6-5
CDR3 protein: CASCNRGGNTEAFF
CDR3 DNA: TGTGCCAGCTGCAACAGGGGCGGAAACACTGAAGCTTTCTTT

clone size: NA
J gene: TRBJ1-2
D gene: TRBD1
V gene: TRBV27
CDR3 protein: CASSLAGQGNGYTF
CDR3 DNA: TGTGCCAGCAGTTTGGCCGGACAGGGGAATGGCTACACCTTC

clone size: few
J gene: TRBJ2-1
D gene: NA
V gene: TRBV11-2
CDR3 protein: CATRPLARHNEQFF
CDR3 DNA: TGTGCCACCCGCCCCCTAGCGCGTCACAATGAGCAGTTCTTC

clone size: few
J gene: TRBJ2-2
D gene: NA
V gene: TRBV9
CDR3 protein: CASSSPDDEVDTGELFF
CDR3 DNA: TGTGCCAGCAGCAGCCCCGACGACGAGGTTGACACCGGGGAGCTGTTTTTT

clone size: NA
J gene: TRBJ2-6
D gene: NA
V gene: TRBV19
CDR3 protein: CATRGGNSGANGLTF
CDR3 DNA: TGTGCCACAAGGGGGGGGAACTCTGGGGCCAACGGCCTGACTTTC

clone size: NA
J gene: TRBJ2-5
D gene: TRBD2
V gene: TRBV28
CDR3 protein: CASSLGTSGRALQETQYF
CDR3 DNA: TGTGCCAGCAGCCTAGGGACTAGCGGGAGGGCCCTCCAAGAGACCCAGTACTTC

clone size: NA
J gene: TRBJ1-5
D gene: NA
V gene: TRBV27
CDR3 protein: CASSPTGVGNQPQHF
CDR3 DNA: TGTGCCAGCAGTCCGACAGGTGTAGGGAATCAGCCCCAGCATTTT

clone size: few
J gene: TRBJ1-2
D gene: NA
V gene: TRBV2
CDR3 protein: CASSEDGRGMGYTF
CDR3 DNA: TGTGCCAGCAGTGAAGATGGCAGGGGCATGGGCTACACCTTC

clone size: few
J gene: TRBJ2-7
D gene: TRBD1
V gene: TRBV5-1
CDR3 protein: CASRDSGGIEQYF
CDR3 DNA: TGCGCCAGCAGAGACTCAGGGGGTATCGAGCAGTACTTC

clone size: NA
J gene: TRBJ1-1
D gene: NA
V gene: TRBV19
CDR3 protein: CASTRVGILRSTEAFF
CDR3 DNA: TGTGCCAGTACCAGGGTGGGCATATTAAGGAGCACTGAAGCTTTCTTT

clone size: once
J gene: TRBJ2-7
D gene: NA
V gene: TRBV27
CDR3 protein: CASSFTGNEQYF
CDR3 DNA: TGTGCCAGCAGTTTTACGGGAAACGAGCAGTACTTC

clone size: NA
J gene: TRBJ2-7
D gene: NA
V gene: TRBV2
CDR3 protein: CASERTGSSYEQYF
CDR3 DNA: TGTGCCAGCGAAAGGACGGGAAGCTCCTACGAGCAGTACTTC

clone size: NA
J gene: TRBJ2-3
D gene: TRBD1
V gene: TRBV7-8
CDR3 protein: CASSLTGVDTQYF
CDR3 DNA: TGTGCCAGCAGCTTAACAGGGGTCGATACGCAGTATTTT

clone size: NA
J gene: TRBJ2-4
D gene: TRBD2
V gene: TRBV2
CDR3 protein: CASSAEGLAKNSQYF
CDR3 DNA: TGTGCCAGCAGTGCCGAGGGACTAGCGAAAAACAGTCAGTACTTC

clone size: NA
J gene: TRBJ2-2
D gene: NA
V gene: TRBV9
CDR3 protein: CASSSQGTGELFF
CDR3 DNA: TGTGCCAGCAGCTCCCAGGGGACCGGGGAGCTGTTTTTT

clone size: NA
J gene: TRBJ2-7
D gene: TRBD1
V gene: TRBV15
CDR3 protein: CATSDRDRGVYEQYF
CDR3 DNA: TGTGCCACCAGCGACCGAGACAGGGGGGTATACGAGCAGTACTTC

clone size: NA
J gene: TRBJ2-6
D gene: NA
V gene: TRBV19
CDR3 protein: CASSILSSGANVLTF
CDR3 DNA: TGTGCCAGTAGTATCCTAAGCTCTGGGGCCAACGTCCTGACTTTC

clone size: NA
J gene: TRBJ1-5
D gene: NA
V gene: TRBV7-9
CDR3 protein: CASSPSLSNQPQHF
CDR3 DNA: TGTGCCAGCAGTCCCTCCTTAAGCAATCAGCCCCAGCATTTT

clone size: NA
J gene: TRBJ2-1
D gene: NA
V gene: TRBV5-1
CDR3 protein: CASSLGRGTYNEQFF
CDR3 DNA: TGCGCCAGCAGCTTGGGTCGGGGAACCTACAATGAGCAGTTCTTC

clone size: once
J gene: TRBJ1-1
D gene: NA
V gene: TRBV19
CDR3 protein: CASRDRGGPNTEAFF
CDR3 DNA: TGTGCCAGTAGAGATAGGGGGGGGCCGAACACTGAAGCTTTCTTT

clone size: NA
J gene: TRBJ1-4
D gene: TRBD1
V gene: TRBV14
CDR3 protein: CASSQRRLWTGNEKLFF
CDR3 DNA: TGTGCCAGCAGCCAGAGGCGCCTTTGGACAGGGAATGAAAAACTGTTTTTT